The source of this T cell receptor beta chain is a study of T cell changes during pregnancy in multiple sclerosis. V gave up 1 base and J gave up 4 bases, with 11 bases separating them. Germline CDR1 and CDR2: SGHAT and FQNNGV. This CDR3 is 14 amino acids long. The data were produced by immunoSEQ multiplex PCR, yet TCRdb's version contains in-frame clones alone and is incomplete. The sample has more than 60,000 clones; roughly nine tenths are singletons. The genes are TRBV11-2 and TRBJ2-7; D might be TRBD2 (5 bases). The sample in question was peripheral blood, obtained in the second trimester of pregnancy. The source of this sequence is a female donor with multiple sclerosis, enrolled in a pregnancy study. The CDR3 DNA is TGTGCCAGCAGCTTAGCAGGCGGGTCTTACGAGCAGTACTTC. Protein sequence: CASSLAGGSYEQYF. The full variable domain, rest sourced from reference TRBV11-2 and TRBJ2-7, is EAGVAQSPRYKIIEKRQSVAFWCNPISGHATLYWYQQILGQGPKLLIQFQNNGVVDDSQLPKDRFSAERLKGVDSTLKIQPAKLEDSAVYLCASSLAGGSYEQYFGPGTRLTVT.